Sequencing of this T cell receptor beta chain was carried out in a study of T cells in Graves' hyperthyroidism and ophthalmopathy (dated by TCRdb to between 2018 and 2021). As for the study more broadly: Peripheral blood was collected at initial diagnosis, before any treatment. Following sampling, methimazole starting at 30 mg daily was given to hyperthyroidism patients, and high-dose intravenous methylprednisolone was given to ophthalmopathy patients. In about 6 Graves' hyperthyroidism patients, the study also compared T-cell repertoires from thyroid tissue with T-cell repertoires from blood. To identify TCR V-J signatures that set the groups apart, the researchers used a discovery cohort of about a hundred patients, made up of some 41 with Graves' ophthalmopathy and some 60 with stable Graves' hyperthyroidism. Prospective prediction of ophthalmopathy was tested in an independent validation cohort consisting of 18 to 20 hyperthyroidism patients and around 16 patients who later progressed to ophthalmopathy. For training and testing, the 80 to 100 patients in the discovery cohort were randomly divided in a 7:3 ratio. TCR Vbeta CDR3 sequencing of some 140 peripheral blood samples (under 45 ophthalmopathy, some 75 hyperthyroidism and around 17 progressor patients) is reported in the paper.

This clonotype was seen ten or more times. Its antigen is currently not known. No qualities accompany the bases; no much larger clone lies one base away. V and J are trimmed by 6 bases and 4 bases, and the gene matches miss 4 bases of the junction. As encoded in the germline V gene, CDR1 is MDHEN while CDR2 is SYDVKM. The CDR3 goes from the cysteine to the phenylalanine over 13 residues. The only DNA kept is the CDR3, 39 bases in frame from the first base. The TCR beta CDR3 regions were amplified from RNA transcripts. A first-round RT-PCR of the TCR CDR3 used the HTBI primer set with the Qiagen OneStep RT-PCR kit. Libraries were constructed in a second round of multiplex PCR, after which size selection and purification were carried out. Libraries were sequenced paired-end with 100 bp reads on an Illumina HiSeq2000. The source study handled its data this way. Raw data were processed with SOAPnuke, discarding reads with adapters, uncalled bases, mean Phred below 15, or no exact constant-primer or identifier match. High-quality paired reads were merged using COPE v1.2.5, and each unique nucleotide sequence was defined as a clonotype. Clonotypes were aligned to IMGT TRBV, TRBD and TRBJ reference segments using MiTCR v1.1. Analysis was restricted to V-J combinations with a frequency above 0.0001, which covered just over 98% of repertoires. A TCS score was defined as the ratio of F50 (clonal expansion) to E x V (chaos), with BLOSUM62-based TCRdist applied between CDR3 peptides within each V-J. Welch's t-statistics and random forest reduced fewer than 550 V-J features to 13, which were used in a naive Bayes classifier (R e1071). TCRdb took the public reads, trimmed them with fastp at Q25, ran MiXCR for clone calling and kept in-frame beta chains. Each CDR3 protein gets just one entry, which takes the most common genes and DNA from the rows behind it. TCRdb, not the original authors, processed these V and J calls. This sample comprises approximately 490,000 distinct CDR3 sequences, about 20% of them detected only once. Approximately 54% of the sample is in the top ten clones.

In the ophthalmopathy patients, disease was moderately to severely active, with a Clinical Activity Score of 3 or more, a NOSPECS grade of 4 or more, and a duration of less than 3 months. Patients with uncontrolled infections, other autoimmune diseases, pregnancy or lactation were excluded. Diagnoses relied on clinical symptoms, serum thyroxine and TRAb, thyroid ultrasound and orbital computed tomography. Ficoll-Paque density gradient centrifugation was used to isolate PBMCs from about 10 ml of fresh peripheral blood. Total RNA was extracted using Trizol reagent, and RNA quality was assessed on an Agilent 2100 Bioanalyzer. Results the study describes overall, beyond this receptor: In validation, progression to ophthalmopathy was predicted by the model with 70.59% sensitivity and approximately 78% specificity, a median of 6.5 months before onset. Sample size was not statistically predetermined, and blinding of investigators to group allocation was not performed. Most expanded thyroid clonotypes (frequency above 0.001) were also found in blood, which suggests that blood repertoires may mirror thyroid immune responses. A 13 V-J signature model separated ophthalmopathy from stable hyperthyroidism, with just over 85% sensitivity and 81.08% specificity in cross-validation and 80%/75% in testing.

This sequence uses TRBV28 and TRBJ2-5; TRBD1 matches 8 bases in the middle. The sequencing input was blood. The sequence was collected from a woman in her sixties or seventies with Graves' ophthalmopathy. The CDR3 protein sequence reads: CASRQQGGETQYF. Here is the DNA: TGTGCCAGCAGGCAACAGGGGGGAGAGACCCAGTACTTC.